What follows are 13 T cell receptor beta chains derived from one specimen sequenced in a study of control samples from healthy donors and cancer patients. TCRdb's table, derived via immunoSEQ multiplex PCR, lists solely in-frame clones and lacks some. Counted here are about 180,000 clones, over 85% occurring once; the ten biggest clones make up approximately 1.4%. The sample comprised blood. These receptors were obtained from a man under 40 in good health.

The genes are TRBV12-3 or TRBV12-4 and TRBJ1-1; tentatively, D is TRBD1 (6 bases). This CDR3 is 13 amino acids long. V lost 7 bases and J lost 6, with 15 bases in between. The CDR3 DNA reads as TGTGCCAGCAACATGCGGCAGGGGCCTGAAGCTTTCTTT. This encodes CASNMRQGPEAFF.

This chain links TRBV18 with TRBJ2-7, with 12 nucleotides matching TRBD2. CDR3 length: 17 amino acids. Trimming took 2 bases from V and 0 from J; bases not matched to a gene: 5. The germline CDR1 and CDR2 sequences are KGHSH and LQKENI. The CDR3 loop reads CASSPTTSGRSSYEQYF. The DNA of the CDR3 is TGTGCCAGCTCACCAACCACTAGCGGGAGGAGCTCCTACGAGCAGTACTTC. Drawing the rest from reference TRBV18 and TRBJ2-7, the complete variable domain is NAGVMQNPRHLVRRRGQEARLRCSPMKGHSHVYWYRQLPEEGLKFMVYLQKENIIDESGMPKERFSAEFPKEGPSILRIQQVVRGDSAAYFCASSPTTSGRSSYEQYFGPGTRLTVT.

The genes are TRBV5-1 and TRBJ2-3, with 8 bases fitting TRBD2. Germline CDR1 reads SGHRS; CDR2 reads YFSETQ. Trimming removed 1 base from V and 5 bases from J; junction bases left unmatched: 15. The CDR3 extends over 18 amino acids. The CDR3 sequence: CASSLSGERGLAGDTQYF. CDR3 DNA sequence: TGCGCCAGCAGCTTGAGCGGGGAACGGGGGCTAGCGGGAGATACGCAGTATTTT.

The chain links TRBV27 to TRBJ2-7; tentatively, D is TRBD1 or TRBD2 (6 bases each). Germline V CDR1 and CDR2: MNHEY, SMNVEV (reference sequence). The CDR3 is made up of 15 amino acids. Trimming removed 5 bases from V and 2 bases from J, with 16 bases in between. The CDR3 spells CASSQKGGGTYEQYF. The CDR3 DNA sequence: TGTGCCAGCAGTCAAAAAGGGGGAGGCACCTACGAGCAGTACTTC.

This clone turned up a few times. The V gene is TRBV6-1, the J gene TRBJ2-7; D is unclear. The CDR3 runs 14 residues. The V gene lost 2 bases and the J gene lost 2 bases, with 10 bases spanning the gap. Germline CDR1 and CDR2: MNHNS and SASEGT. In DNA, the CDR3 is TGTGCCAGCAGTGAATTCCTTCCCCCCTACGAGCAGTACTTC. It translates to CASSEFLPPYEQYF.

The genes are TRBV19 and TRBJ1-1; a possible D gene is TRBD1 (5 bases). Germline V gene lookup returns CDR1 LNHDA and CDR2 SQIVND (reference sequence). There are 13 residues in the CDR3. V lost 6 bases, J lost 4 bases, and 12 bases lay in between. CDR3 sequence (DNA): TGTGCCAGTAGCGCAGGGCCGGTCACTGAAGCTTTCTTT. It translates to CASSAGPVTEAFF.

This clone was seen a single time. The V call is TRBV7-2, the J call TRBJ2-5, with unresolved D. Germline assignment: CDR1 SGHTA and CDR2 FQGNSA. The CDR3 loop spans 13 amino acids. Trimming shortened V by 5 bases and J by 5 bases, and 12 bases separated the two germline ends. The CDR3: CASSARWLETQYF. CDR3 bases: TGTGCCAGCAGCGCCCGATGGTTGGAGACCCAGTACTTC.

The J gene is TRBJ2-7, the V gene TRBV14; either TRBD1 or TRBD2 may fit D (5 bases each). CDR3 length equals 13 residues. CDR1 and CDR2 (germline): SGHDN, FVKESK. V lost 4 bases and J lost 6, with 13 bases in between. The CDR3 nucleotides are TGTGCCAGCAGCCCTGGGGGTGGCGGCGAGCAGTACTTC. It translates to CASSPGGGGEQYF.

The chain is built from TRBV7-2 and TRBJ2-1; tentative D call: TRBD1 (6 bases). The CDR3 sequence is 14 residues long. The germline V and J ends were trimmed by 5 bases and 2 bases, with 10 bases remaining between them. Germline values: CDR1 SGHTA, CDR2 FQGNSA. The CDR3 loop reads CASSLDRAYNEQFF. CDR3 coding DNA: TGTGCCAGCAGCCTGGACAGAGCCTACAATGAGCAGTTCTTC.

The chain combines TRBV19 with TRBJ1-6, with TRBD1 as a possible D gene (5 bases). The CDR3 extends over 15 amino acids. V was trimmed by 1 base and J by 7 bases, leaving 11 bases between them. Germline V gene data show CDR1 as LNHDA and CDR2 as SQIVND (reference sequence). The CDR3 protein is CASSIVEGFNSPLHF. CDR3 bases: TGTGCCAGTAGTATAGTGGAGGGGTTCAATTCACCCCTCCACTTT.

This clone was observed a single time. The chain is built from TRBV27 and TRBJ2-7; D may correspond to TRBD1 or TRBD2 (6 bases each). The CDR3 totals 14 residues. Germline V lookup: CDR1 MNHEY, CDR2 SMNVEV (reference sequence). Trimming took 3 bases from V and 6 from J, leaving 15 bases between them. CDR3 residues: CASSFGSGEAEQYF. Written as DNA, the CDR3 is TGTGCCAGCAGTTTCGGGTCAGGGGAGGCCGAGCAGTACTTC.

V gene TRBV5-1 combines with J gene TRBJ2-3; 8 bases match TRBD1. This CDR3 has 16 residues. V was clipped by 3 bases and J by 1 base; unmatched bases: 7. Germline V gene data show CDR1 as SGHRS and CDR2 as YFSETQ. CDR3 DNA: TGCGCCAGCAGCTCCGCGGACAGGGCGGGCACAGATACGCAGTATTTT. This encodes CASSSADRAGTDTQYF.

Concerning this clone: This CDR3 is also generated by other DNA sequences in the sample. V gene TRBV12-3 or TRBV12-4 combines with J gene TRBJ2-7; possible D gene TRBD1, 5 bases. CDR3 length: 11 amino acids. Trimming took off 6 bases at V and 2 bases at J, with 5 bases between the two ends. The CDR3 DNA reads TGTGCCAGCAGCAGGGCCTACGAGCAGTACTTC. Amino acid sequence: CASSRAYEQYF.